These 31 T cell receptor beta chains came from one sample sequenced in a study of blood T cells in healthy people across ages. It was with a sample-barcoded 5' primer and a J-beta primer mix that a second PCR of about 7 to 12 cycles was run. Using its own MiXCR run on the 5' RACE reads, TCRdb lists one record per CDR3 protein. Among about 1.7 million distinct CDR3 sequences, 28% were seen once, and the ten largest hold roughly 8.2%. Sequencing used blood. All receptors come from a woman aged 25 to 39 in good health.

This clonotype was counted many times. Compared with germline, one end of the junction differs, possibly owing to a read error. The chain has TRBV4-1 and TRBJ2-7; D uncertain. Germline lookup yields CDR1 MGHRA and CDR2 YSYEKL. This CDR3 region has 14 residues. CDR3 sequence reads: CASSQVQSSYEQYF. Written as DNA, the CDR3 is TGCGCCAGCAGTCAAGTTCAGTCTTCCTACGAGCAGTACTTC.

The chain links TRBV6-4 to TRBJ2-4, with D perhaps assigned TRBD1 or TRBD2 (5 bases each). The CDR3 extends over 17 amino acids. Trimming left V 7 bases short and J 1 base short, with 20 bases between. Per the germline V gene, CDR1 is MRHNA and CDR2 is SNTAGT. Here the CDR3 reads CASKGREGRWAKNIQYF. CDR3 DNA: TGTGCCAGCAAGGGGAGAGAGGGGAGATGGGCCAAAAACATTCAGTACTTC.

The chain employs TRBV19 and TRBJ2-2; tentative D call: TRBD2 (6 bases). This CDR3 comprises 14 residues. Germline CDR1 is LNHDA and CDR2 is SQIVND (reference sequence). V was cut by 8 bases and J by 5 bases, with 15 bases left in between. CDR3 nucleotides: TGTGCCAGTCGGGTCGGGGGTGGTACCGGGGAGCTGTTTTTT. This codes for CASRVGGGTGELFF.

About this clonotype: The junction differs from germline at one of its ends, possibly a read error. V gene TRBV5-1 combines with J gene TRBJ2-7; D gene uncertain. The CDR3 is 12 amino acids. CDR1 and CDR2 from the germline V gene are SGHRS and YFSETQ. In nucleotides, the CDR3 is TGCGCCAGCAGCCGGACGGGCTACGGGCAGTACTTC. Protein sequence: CASSRTGYGQYF.

As to this clonotype: Its ends do not fully match the called genes, so a read error is possible. This chain connects TRBV5-1 to TRBJ1-5; D is perhaps TRBD1 (6 bases). This CDR3 is built from 14 residues. CDR1 and CDR2 from the germline V gene are SGHRS and YFSETQ. The DNA for the CDR3 is TGCGCCGGCAGCTTGGAGGGGGGTGGTCAGCCCCAGCATTTT. Residues: CAGSLEGGGQPQHF.

This chain joins TRBV6-2 or TRBV6-3 and TRBJ2-1; 7 bases agree with TRBD2. The J segment lost 5 bases and the V segment lost 5 bases, leaving 3 bases of the junction unmatched. Germline V CDR1 and CDR2: MNHEY, SVGEGT. The CDR3 is made up of 13 amino acids. The DNA for the CDR3 is TGTGCCAGCAGTAAGACTAGCCACAATGAGCAGTTCTTC. Protein: CASSKTSHNEQFF.

The chain employs TRBV20-1 and TRBJ2-7; D is unclear. The J call is in doubt because the DNA end fits TRBJ2-5 better. Germline lookup yields CDR1 DFQATT and CDR2 SNEGSKA (reference sequence). The length of the CDR3 is 12 residues. The CDR3 sequence: CSGELGSPTQYF. CDR3 nucleotide sequence: TGCAGTGGAGAGCTAGGGTCCCCGACCCAGTACTTC.

This clonotype was observed a few times. V usage is TRBV27 and J usage is TRBJ2-7; 7 bases align to TRBD1. Germline values: CDR1 MNHEY, CDR2 SMNVEV (reference sequence). This CDR3 spans 14 amino acids. Trimming removed 5 bases from V and 6 bases from J; junction bases left unmatched: 10. The CDR3 protein is CASSPEPDRVEQYF. The CDR3 nucleotides are TGTGCCAGCAGTCCGGAACCCGACAGGGTCGAGCAGTACTTC.

This clonotype was picked up a small number of times. This chain connects TRBV5-4 to TRBJ2-1, with 15 bases matching TRBD2. This CDR3 has 16 residues. V lost 4 bases to trimming and J lost 8 bases; unmatched junction nucleotides: 7. Germline values: CDR1 SGHNT, CDR2 YYREEE (reference sequence). This CDR3 is CASSGGLAGGLDEQFF. The DNA of the CDR3 is TGTGCCAGCAGCGGGGGACTAGCGGGAGGTTTAGATGAGCAGTTCTTC.

V usage is TRBV7-8 and J usage is TRBJ1-3; no clear D gene. V was shortened by 1 base and J by 0 bases, with 10 bases between the two germline ends. The germline V gene has CDR1 SGHVS and CDR2 FQNEAQ. CDR3 length: 16 residues. As DNA, the CDR3 is TGTGCCAGCAGCTTAGTCGTCACCTACTCTGGAAACACCATATATTTT. It is translated as CASSLVVTYSGNTIYF. Drawing the rest from reference TRBV7-8 and TRBJ1-3, the complete variable domain is GAGVSQSPRYKVAKRGQDVALRCDPISGHVSLFWYQQALGQGPEFLTYFQNEAQLDKSGLPSDRFFAERPEGSVSTLKIQRTQQEDSAVYLCASSLVVTYSGNTIYFGEGSWLTVV.

This clonotype has a count of ten or more. The J gene is TRBJ2-1, the V gene TRBV7-2; D is unclear. Germline V lookup: CDR1 SGHTA, CDR2 FQGNSA. The CDR3 contains 13 residues. The V end lost 1 base, the J end lost 8 bases, and 9 bases lay between the germline ends. CDR3 in amino acids: CASSLVLGDEQFF. The CDR3 coding sequence is TGTGCCAGCAGCTTAGTATTGGGTGATGAGCAGTTCTTC.

The chain employs TRBV12-3 or TRBV12-4 and TRBJ2-2; TRBD1 aligns across 10 bases. V lost 6 bases and J lost 8; bases outside the gene matches: 12. The CDR3 runs to 16 residues. The CDR3 DNA sequence: TGTGCCAGCAGCAGTCCCGGGACAGGGGAGGAAGGGGAGCTGTTTTTT. This gives the protein CASSSPGTGEEGELFF.

This clonotype came up once. A single base separates this from a much larger clone, so it may be a read error. This CDR3 is CASSLTGTSGDSPYEQYF. The CDR3 bases are TGTGCCAGCAGTTTAACCGGGACTAGCGGAGATAGCCCCTACGAGCAGTACTTC. This sequence joins TRBV27 and TRBJ2-4; 11 nucleotides match TRBD2. Matching the DNA end better, TRBJ2-7 makes the J call doubtful. The CDR3 is 18 residues long. Germline CDR1 reads MNHEY; CDR2 reads SMNVEV (reference sequence).

This clonotype appeared a few times. The V gene is TRBV12-3 or TRBV12-4, the J gene TRBJ2-1, with D unclear. The length of the CDR3 is 15 residues. The V end was cut by 5 bases, the J end by 0 bases, with 11 bases between. The DNA for the CDR3 is TGTGCCAGCAGTCCGGTAGACGCCTCCTACAATGAGCAGTTCTTC. It specifies CASSPVDASYNEQFF.

The chain couples TRBV3-1 to TRBJ2-3; D might be TRBD1 or TRBD2, each matching 5 bases. Trimming took off 3 bases at V and 4 bases at J, with 20 bases between the two ends. The CDR3 loop spans 17 amino acids. CDR1 is LGHDT and CDR2 is YNNKEL in the germline V gene (reference sequence). CDR3 sequence reads: CASSQRGMRTYADTQYF. CDR3 nucleotides: TGTGCCAGCAGCCAGAGGGGCATGAGGACTTATGCAGATACGCAGTATTTT.

This clonotype was observed at least ten times. The chain employs TRBV4-1 and TRBJ1-2; D not resolved. Germline CDR1 MGHRA, CDR2 YSYEKL. V lost 0 bases, J lost 0 bases, and 8 bases lay in between. The CDR3 spans 15 residues. CDR3 bases: TGCGCCAGCAGCCAAGAGCGGGGAGCTAACTATGGCTACACCTTC. This translates into CASSQERGANYGYTF.

In its sample, this clonotype was seen once. A much bigger clone sits one base away, suggesting this may be a read error. CDR3 amino acids: CATSDRGRGTDTQDF. The CDR3 DNA reads as TGTGCCACCTCCGACAGGGGAAGGGGTACAGATACGCAGGATTTT. The J gene is TRBJ2-3, the V gene TRBV24-1; TRBD1 aligns across 8 bases. This CDR3 contains 15 residues. Germline assignment: CDR1 KGHDR and CDR2 SFDVKD.

This clonotype occurred once. The junction does not match germline at one end; this may be a read error. The chain is built from TRBV20-1 and TRBJ2-1; D gene unclear. Germline loops: CDR1 DFQATT, CDR2 SNEGSKA (reference sequence). This CDR3 comprises 14 residues. CDR3 region: CSAGDLVPTNEQFF. CDR3 bases: TGCAGTGCTGGAGATCTTGTCCCCACGAATGAGCAGTTCTTC.

This chain connects TRBV29-1 to TRBJ2-3; 13 nucleotides line up with TRBD2. Germline assignment: CDR1 SQVTM and CDR2 ANQGSEA. V gave up 6 bases and J gave up 2 bases; unmatched junction bases: 8. The CDR3 is 16 residues long. The CDR3: CSVLRTSGGLTDTQYF. CDR3 coding DNA: TGCAGCGTCCTCCGGACTAGCGGGGGACTCACAGATACGCAGTATTTT.

The chain links TRBV12-3 or TRBV12-4 to TRBJ2-7, with 11 bases aligning to TRBD2. Losses at the gene ends were 2 bases for V and 5 bases for J; bases not matched to a gene: 5. The CDR3 has 15 residues. The CDR3: CASSLNSGGANEQYF. The CDR3 nucleotides are TGTGCCAGCAGTTTAAATAGCGGGGGGGCCAACGAGCAGTACTTC.

This clonotype has at least ten counts. V and J are TRBV5-1 and TRBJ2-1; 12 bases fit TRBD1. The CDR3 extends over 15 amino acids. The germline gives CDR1 SGHRS, CDR2 YFSETQ. The V segment lost 2 bases and the J segment 10 bases; nucleotides outside the gene matches: 7. This CDR3 reads CASSLPGQGAKEQFF. For the CDR3, the DNA is TGCGCCAGCAGCTTACCGGGACAGGGGGCGAAGGAGCAGTTCTTC.

CDR3 sequence (DNA): TGTGCCAGCAGCCCTAATGCCCAGAGAAAGAGGAATGAGCAGTTCTTC. This sequence encodes CASSPNAQRKRNEQFF. The chain recombines TRBV7-8 with TRBJ2-1; D unresolved. Germline loops: CDR1 SGHVS, CDR2 FQNEAQ. The ends were cut back, 5 bases at V and 7 bases at J, with 21 bases in the middle. The CDR3 has 16 amino acids.

The chain joins TRBV27 to TRBJ2-1, with TRBD1 matching over 8 bases. This CDR3 region has 16 residues. The V and J ends lost 5 bases and 2 bases, in that order; junction bases with no gene match: 8. Germline V gene sequence: CDR1 MNHEY, CDR2 SMNVEV (reference sequence). The CDR3 loop reads CASSARQGPTYNEQFF. The CDR3, as DNA: TGTGCCAGCAGTGCGCGACAGGGGCCAACCTACAATGAGCAGTTCTTC.

This clonotype was seen a handful of times. The genes are TRBV2 and TRBJ1-5, with D hard to call. The V end was cut by 3 bases, the J end by 5 bases, with 11 bases between. Germline values: CDR1 SNHLY, CDR2 FYNNEI. This CDR3 spans 14 amino acids. The DNA of the CDR3 is TGTGCCAGCAGTGAGCACAGTTCGGATCAGCCCCAGCATTTT. Protein: CASSEHSSDQPQHF. The full variable domain, in which reference TRBV2 and TRBJ1-5 provide the parts outside the CDR3, is EPEVTQTPSHQVTQMGQEVILRCVPISNHLYFYWYRQILGQKVEFLVSFYNNEISEKSEIFDDQFSVERPDGSNFTLKIRSTKLEDSAMYFCASSEHSSDQPQHFGDGTRLSIL.

In its sample, this clonotype was seen many times. The junction departs from germline at one end; a sequencing error may be responsible. This chain links TRBV2 with TRBJ2-5; 9 positions agree with TRBD1. CDR3 length: 13 amino acids. The germline CDR1 and CDR2 sequences are SNHLY and FYNNEI. The CDR3 DNA reads TGCGCCAGCAGTGCGACAGGGGGAGAGACCCAGTACTTC. It translates to CASSATGGETQYF.

There are many counts of this clonotype. The chain joins TRBV12-3 or TRBV12-4 to TRBJ2-7; 7 bases align to TRBD2. The V and J ends lost 6 bases and 3 bases, in that order; junction bases with no gene match: 5. The CDR3 extends over 13 amino acids. The CDR3 coding sequence is TGTGCCAGCAGAGCCGGGACTAACTACGAGCAGTACTTC. This translates into CASRAGTNYEQYF.

The chain carries TRBV20-1 and TRBJ1-1; weak D call: TRBD1 (6 bases). The CDR3 covers 13 residues. Germline CDR1 and CDR2: DFQATT and SNEGSKA (reference sequence). Deletions cut 7 bases from V and 10 bases from J, with 22 bases between. CDR3 amino acids: CSVDAPDRRGAFF. In DNA, the CDR3 is TGCAGTGTCGATGCTCCCGACAGGCGGGGAGCTTTCTTT.

The J gene is TRBJ1-4, the V gene TRBV7-9; a weak D match, TRBD1 (5 bases). V lost 5 bases, J lost 8 bases, and 21 bases lay in between. This CDR3 spans 16 amino acids. Germline assignment: CDR1 SEHNR and CDR2 FQNEAQ (reference sequence). CDR3 protein: CASSIQLGDRGEKLFF. The CDR3 DNA is TGTGCCAGCAGCATCCAGCTAGGGGATCGTGGGGAAAAACTGTTTTTT.

In its sample, this clonotype was seen many times. V gene TRBV20-1 combines with J gene TRBJ2-6; 10 positions match TRBD1. The germline CDR1 and CDR2 sequences are DFQATT and SNEGSKA (reference sequence). V trimming: 5 bases; J trimming: 4 bases; junction bases outside the gene matches: 8. CDR3 length equals 16 residues. Written as DNA, the CDR3 is TGCAGTGCTCCCGGGACAGGGGCGGCCGGGGCCAACGTCCTGACTTTC. It encodes CSAPGTGAAGANVLTF.

The DNA for the CDR3 is TGTGCCAGCAGTTACGAGGGACAGGGTGGGGCTTTCTTT. Protein: CASSYEGQGGAFF. V and J are TRBV6-6 and TRBJ1-1; TRBD1 matches at 9 bases. Unmatched junction bases numbered 6, after V lost 2 bases and J lost 11 bases. This CDR3 is 13 amino acids long. Germline assignment: CDR1 MNHNY and CDR2 SVGAGI (reference sequence).

V usage is TRBV12-3 or TRBV12-4 and J usage is TRBJ2-1; 8 positions match TRBD2. Matching the DNA end better, TRBJ2-7 makes the J call doubtful. The CDR3 length is 15 residues. The CDR3 protein is CASSSSSGSVSEQYF. The CDR3 nucleotides read TGTGCCAGCAGTTCCAGCAGCGGGAGCGTCTCCGAGCAGTACTTC.